This TCR beta chain was recorded in a study of control samples from healthy donors and cancer patients. TCRdb's copy holds only in-frame clones and misses some; the assay was immunoSEQ multiplex PCR. The data hold about 200,000 clones, with 91% observed a single time. The CDR3 covers 12 residues. CDR1 and CDR2 from the germline V gene are SGHDN and FVKESK. Trimming cost V 5 bases and J 11 bases, with 15 bases left between them. The sequencing sample was made of blood. The source is a man aged 25-45 years in good health. The J gene is TRBJ1-1, the V gene TRBV14; D remains ambiguous. The chain's CDR3 is CASSSLTGRAFF. CDR3 coding DNA: TGTGCCAGCAGCTCCCTAACTGGTAGGGCTTTCTTT.